The rows below give T cell receptor beta chains drawn from one sample of a study of shared clonotypes between healthy human individuals. Using immunoSEQ multiplex PCR, the repertoire was profiled, and TCRdb retains in-frame clones only, with some absent. The repertoire holds about 2.2 million clones, with approximately 94% as singletons. The sequenced sample consisted of naive CD8+ T cells from PBMCs. The source of these receptors is a man aged 18 to 29 in good health. Some clones in this sample may be carry-over from other donors' samples. CDR3s include the opening cysteine and the closing phenylalanine or tryptophan. The D gene is left open where the match is weak. Size values are once, few and many counts, or a class for expanded clones, and some rows have none.

TRBV6-1	16	.	TRBJ1-5	.	TGTGCCAGCAGTGAAGGGAGTAGGGTGAGCAATCAGCCCCAGCATTTT	CASSEGSRVSNQPQHF
TRBV9	15	.	TRBJ1-3	few	TGTGCCAGCAGCCCCTCAGGGGCCTCTGGAAACACCATATATTTT	CASSPSGASGNTIYF
TRBV28	14	TRBD2	TRBJ2-7	.	TGTGCCAGCAGCGCACTAGCGGGAGCCCACGAGCAGTACTTC	CASSALAGAHEQYF
TRBV19	15	TRBD2	TRBJ2-7	.	TGTGCCAGTAGTATAGGGGAGGGCAGCTACTACGAGCAGTACTTC	CASSIGEGSYYEQYF
TRBV27	14	.	TRBJ1-5	once	TGTGCCAGCAGTTTATTGGGACCAAATCAGCCCCAGCATTTT	CASSLLGPNQPQHF
TRBV4-2	19	TRBD1	TRBJ1-5	.	TGTGCCAGCAGCAAAACAATCCTGAGGGACAGTCATAGCAATCAGCCCCAGCATTTT	CASSKTILRDSHSNQPQHF
TRBV27	14	.	TRBJ1-1	.	TGTGCCAGCAGGGGGAGGGGACAGAACACTGAAGCTTTCTTT	CASRGRGQNTEAFF
TRBV19	15	.	TRBJ2-1	.	TGTGCCAGTAGTATGGAAGCGGCATCCCACAATGAGCAGTTCTTC	CASSMEAASHNEQFF
TRBV10-2	14	TRBD1	TRBJ2-1	.	TGCGCCAGCAGGGACAGGGGGCTTGTAAATGAGCAGTTCTTC	CASRDRGLVNEQFF
TRBV7-6	17	TRBD2	TRBJ2-5	.	TGTGCCAGCAGCTTAGATTGGGCGGGAGGGAGCCAAGAGACCCAGTACTTC	CASSLDWAGGSQETQYF
TRBV27	14	.	TRBJ1-5	.	TGTGCCAGCAGTTTTGGGGGGGCGGCACAGCCCCAGCATTTT	CASSFGGAAQPQHF
TRBV7-2	17	TRBD2	TRBJ2-1	.	TGTGCCAGCAGCGATCACCCCCTAGCGGGAGCCTACAATGAGCAGTTCTTC	CASSDHPLAGAYNEQFF
TRBV11-2	19	TRBD1	TRBJ1-2	.	TGTGCCAGCAGCTTAGAAGTTATAAGCAGGACAGGGGCGGACTATGGCTACACCTTC	CASSLEVISRTGADYGYTF
TRBV7-2	13	.	TRBJ1-2	.	TGTGCCAGCAGCCGGATGGCCCTGAATGGCTACACCTTC	CASSRMALNGYTF
TRBV30	15	TRBD1	TRBJ2-7	.	TGTGCCTGGAGTTCTACCCTTAGGACAGGCTACGAGCAGTACTTC	CAWSSTLRTGYEQYF
TRBV28	13	.	TRBJ2-7	.	TGTGCCAGCAGTTTCCACACTTCCTACGAGCAGTACTTC	CASSFHTSYEQYF
TRBV9	16	TRBD1	TRBJ1-2	.	TGTGCCAGCAGCACCAGCCCAGGACAGGGAAACTATGGCTACACCTTC	CASSTSPGQGNYGYTF
TRBV9	13	TRBD1	TRBJ1-1	few	TGTGCCAGCAGCGTAGAACAGGGGCCTGAAGCTTTCTTT	CASSVEQGPEAFF
TRBV6-5	12	.	TRBJ2-3	.	TGTGCCAGCAAGGCGGGCACAGATACGCAGTATTTT	CASKAGTDTQYF
TRBV7-9	16	.	TRBJ2-5	once	TGTGCCAGCAGCTTAGGGCTAGCAGGGGATCAAGAGACCCAGTACTTC	CASSLGLAGDQETQYF
TRBV7-2	18	.	TRBJ2-3	.	TGTGCCAGCAGCTTAGGCCCCCGGCTAGTCGGTAGCACAGATACGCAGTATTTT	CASSLGPRLVGSTDTQYF
TRBV10-3	14	.	TRBJ2-7	.	TGTGCCATCAGTGTGTCGACACCAAACTACGAGCAGTACTTC	CAISVSTPNYEQYF
TRBV2	15	.	TRBJ1-3	.	TGTGCCAGCACACTCGGGGGTCGTCTGGGAAACACCATATATTTT	CASTLGGRLGNTIYF
TRBV14	13	.	TRBJ1-1	.	TGTGCCAGCAGCCTACCGGGACTCTCCGAAGCTTTCTTT	CASSLPGLSEAFF
TRBV27	13	.	TRBJ2-1	.	TGTGCCAGCGGACTCGACCCCTACAATGAGCAGTTCTTC	CASGLDPYNEQFF
TRBV5-4	12	.	TRBJ2-1	.	TGTGCCAGCAACCAGGGCTACAATGAGCAGTTCTTC	CASNQGYNEQFF
TRBV28	13	.	TRBJ2-7	.	TGTGCCAGCAGTTTAGCCGGGACCTACGAGCAGTACTTC	CASSLAGTYEQYF
TRBV6-5	13	.	TRBJ2-7	.	TGTGCCAGCAGCCCGTTCGAAGGTTACGAGCAGTACTTC	CASSPFEGYEQYF
TRBV4-1	14	.	TRBJ2-7	.	TGCGCCAGCAGCGCACCCGGGAATATCTACGAGCAGTACTTC	CASSAPGNIYEQYF
TRBV5-1	15	.	TRBJ2-2	.	TGCGCCAGCAGCTTGGCGGGGGCGAACACCGGGGAGCTGTTTTTT	CASSLAGANTGELFF
TRBV15	15	.	TRBJ1-2	.	TGTGCCACCAGCAGTCTTTGGACGGGCAAGTTTGGCTACACCTTC	CATSSLWTGKFGYTF
TRBV5-4	19	TRBD1	TRBJ1-5	.	TGTGCCAGCAGCTACCGTCCCGGGACAGGTTTCGAGTCCAGGCAGCCCCAGCATTTT	CASSYRPGTGFESRQPQHF
TRBV7-9	13	.	TRBJ1-3	.	TGTGCCAGCAGCCAAATACCTGGAAACACCATATATTTT	CASSQIPGNTIYF
TRBV11-2	10	.	TRBJ2-7	.	TGTGCCAGCAGGGCGGGGCGGGCGACTTTC	CASRAGRATF
TRBV9	13	.	TRBJ1-1	few	TGTGCCAGCAGCGTAGGACGAGTCACTGAAGCTTTCTTT	CASSVGRVTEAFF
TRBV5-6	14	.	TRBJ1-2	.	TGTGCCAGCAGCTTTGGTATTACAAACTATGGCTACACCTTC	CASSFGITNYGYTF
TRBV7-6	14	TRBD1	TRBJ2-7	.	TGTGCCAGCAGCTTAGACAGGGGGGCCTACGAGCAGTACTTC	CASSLDRGAYEQYF
TRBV7-9	14	.	TRBJ1-1	few	TGTGCCAGCAGTCCCGTCTTATTATGGACTGAAGCTTTCTTT	CASSPVLLWTEAFF
TRBV30	11	.	TRBJ1-2	.	TGTGCCTGGAGTCCGAACTATGGCTACACCTTC	CAWSPNYGYTF
TRBV5-4	14	.	TRBJ2-7	.	TGTGCCAGCAGCTTGGGGATAGCGGCCTACGAGCAGTACTTC	CASSLGIAAYEQYF
TRBV5-6	15	TRBD1	TRBJ2-7	.	TGTGCCAGCAGCCCTATCCCGGGACAGGGTGAAGAGCAGTACTTC	CASSPIPGQGEEQYF
TRBV11-2	12	.	TRBJ2-7	once	TGTGCCAGCAGCTTAGTGGACCCCGAGCAGTACTTC	CASSLVDPEQYF
TRBV2	14	TRBD2	TRBJ2-1	.	TGTGCCAGATCGAGCGGGACGCCCTACAATGAGCAGTTCTTC	CARSSGTPYNEQFF
TRBV9	13	TRBD1	TRBJ1-2	.	TGTGCCAGCAGCGCGGACAGGAGCTATGGCTACACCTTC	CASSADRSYGYTF
TRBV10-3	14	.	TRBJ2-2	.	TGTGCCATCAGTAATACAGGGAACACCGGGGAGCTGTTTTTT	CAISNTGNTGELFF
TRBV9	13	.	TRBJ2-3	.	TGTGCCAGCAGCGGTGGCCCTAGCAATACGCAGTATTTT	CASSGGPSNTQYF
TRBV11-2	15	.	TRBJ1-1	.	TGTGCCAGCAGCAAGATGGGGCAGGGGAGGAGTGAAGCTTTCTTT	CASSKMGQGRSEAFF
TRBV27	13	.	TRBJ2-7	.	TGTGCCAGCAGTTTATCGGCAGGGTCCGAGCAGTACTTC	CASSLSAGSEQYF
TRBV9	15	TRBD2	TRBJ2-7	once	TGTGCCAGCAGCCCAGGACTAGCGGGTGCCTACGAGCAGTACTTC	CASSPGLAGAYEQYF
TRBV6-5	14	.	TRBJ2-3	.	TGTGCCAGCAGTTACTCAGGGGCCGCAGATACGCAGTATTTT	CASSYSGAADTQYF
TRBV27	18	TRBD2	TRBJ2-1	.	TGTGCCAGCAGCCCACTCGGACTAGGGGTTGGCTCCTACAATGAGCAGTTCTTC	CASSPLGLGVGSYNEQFF
TRBV19	15	TRBD1	TRBJ1-1	.	TGTGCCAGTACTCCCGGACAGGGGCGGTTCGGTGAAGCTTTCTTT	CASTPGQGRFGEAFF
TRBV28	13	.	TRBJ1-1	.	TGTGCCAGCAGTTTAGGGGCCCCAAGTGAAGCTTTCTTT	CASSLGAPSEAFF
TRBV29-1	12	.	TRBJ2-7	.	TGCAGCGTTGAAGAGAAAGGGGACGAGCAGTACTTC	CSVEEKGDEQYF
TRBV6-5	14	.	TRBJ2-5	.	TGTGCCAGCAGTTACGGGTCTCCCCTTGAGACCCAGTACTTC	CASSYGSPLETQYF
TRBV28	14	TRBD1	TRBJ1-1	.	TGTGCCAGCAGACAGGGGCCCCTCTTCACTGAAGCTTTCTTT	CASRQGPLFTEAFF
TRBV7-8	16	TRBD2	TRBJ2-1	.	TGTGCCAGCAGCATCGTAGCGGGAGACTTCCCCAATGAGCAGTTCTTC	CASSIVAGDFPNEQFF
TRBV5-6	14	.	TRBJ2-7	.	TGTGCCAGCAGCTTTTCAAGACCGGGCCACGAGCAGTACTTC	CASSFSRPGHEQYF
TRBV18	15	TRBD1	TRBJ1-5	.	TGTGCCAGCTCACCAGCGACAGGGGACAATCAGCCCCAGCATTTT	CASSPATGDNQPQHF